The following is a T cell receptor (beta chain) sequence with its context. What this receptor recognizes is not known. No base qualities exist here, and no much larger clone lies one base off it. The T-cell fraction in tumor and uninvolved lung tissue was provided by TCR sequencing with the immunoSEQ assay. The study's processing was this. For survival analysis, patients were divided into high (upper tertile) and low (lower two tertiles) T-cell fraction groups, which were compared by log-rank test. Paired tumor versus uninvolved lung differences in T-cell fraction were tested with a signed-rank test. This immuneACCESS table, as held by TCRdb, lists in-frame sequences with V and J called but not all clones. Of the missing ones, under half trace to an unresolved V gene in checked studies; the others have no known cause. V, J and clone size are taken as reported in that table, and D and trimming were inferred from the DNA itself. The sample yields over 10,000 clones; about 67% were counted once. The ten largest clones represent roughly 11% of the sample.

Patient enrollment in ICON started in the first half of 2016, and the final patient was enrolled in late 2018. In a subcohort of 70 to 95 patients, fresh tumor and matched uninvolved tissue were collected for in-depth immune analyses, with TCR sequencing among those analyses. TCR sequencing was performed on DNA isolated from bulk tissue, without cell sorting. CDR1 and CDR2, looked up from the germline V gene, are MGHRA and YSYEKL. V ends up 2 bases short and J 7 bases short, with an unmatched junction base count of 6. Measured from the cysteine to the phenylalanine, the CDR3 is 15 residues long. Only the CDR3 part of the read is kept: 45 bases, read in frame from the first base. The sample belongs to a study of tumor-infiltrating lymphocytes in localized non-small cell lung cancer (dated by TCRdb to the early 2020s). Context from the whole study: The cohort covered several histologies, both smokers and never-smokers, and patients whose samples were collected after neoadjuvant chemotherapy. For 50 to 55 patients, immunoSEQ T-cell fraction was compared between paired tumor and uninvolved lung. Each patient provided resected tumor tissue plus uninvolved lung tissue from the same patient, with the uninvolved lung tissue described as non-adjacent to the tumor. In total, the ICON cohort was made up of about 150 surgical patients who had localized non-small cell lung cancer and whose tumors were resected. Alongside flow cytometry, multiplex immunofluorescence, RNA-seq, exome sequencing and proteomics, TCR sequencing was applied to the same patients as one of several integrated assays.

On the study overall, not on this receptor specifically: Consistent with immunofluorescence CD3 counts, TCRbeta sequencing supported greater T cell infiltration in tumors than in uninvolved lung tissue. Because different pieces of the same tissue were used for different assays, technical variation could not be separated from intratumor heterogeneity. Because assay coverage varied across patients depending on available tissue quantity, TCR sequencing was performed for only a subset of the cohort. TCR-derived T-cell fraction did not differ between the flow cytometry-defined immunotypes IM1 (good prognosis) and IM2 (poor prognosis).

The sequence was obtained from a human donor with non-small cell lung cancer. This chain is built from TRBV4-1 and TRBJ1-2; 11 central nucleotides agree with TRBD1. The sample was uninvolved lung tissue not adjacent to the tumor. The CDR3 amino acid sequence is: CASSQPGQGVVGYTF. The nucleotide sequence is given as TGCGCCAGCAGCCAACCGGGACAGGGGGTTGTTGGCTACACCTTC.